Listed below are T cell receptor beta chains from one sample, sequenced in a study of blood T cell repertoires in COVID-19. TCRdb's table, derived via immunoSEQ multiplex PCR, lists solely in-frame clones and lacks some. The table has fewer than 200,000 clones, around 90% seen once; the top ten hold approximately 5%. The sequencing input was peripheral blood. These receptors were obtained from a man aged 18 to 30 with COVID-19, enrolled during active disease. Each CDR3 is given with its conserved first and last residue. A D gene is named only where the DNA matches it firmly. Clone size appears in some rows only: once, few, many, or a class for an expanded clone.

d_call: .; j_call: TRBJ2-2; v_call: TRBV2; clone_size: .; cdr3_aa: CASKAGYTGELFF; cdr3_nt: TGTGCCAGCAAAGCGGGCTACACCGGGGAGCTGTTTTTT
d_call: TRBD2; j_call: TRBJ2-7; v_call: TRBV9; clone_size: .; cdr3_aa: CASSVGEGYEQYF; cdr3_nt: TGTGCCAGCAGCGTAGGGGAGGGTTACGAGCAGTACTTC
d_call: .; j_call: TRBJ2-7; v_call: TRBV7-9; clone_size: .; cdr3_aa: CASSSTRDIPYEQYF; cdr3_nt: TGTGCCAGCAGCTCCACCCGGGACATCCCCTACGAGCAGTACTTC
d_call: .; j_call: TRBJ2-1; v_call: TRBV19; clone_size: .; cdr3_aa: CASSIDREDNEQFF; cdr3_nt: TGTGCCAGTAGTATCGACAGGGAGGACAATGAGCAGTTCTTC
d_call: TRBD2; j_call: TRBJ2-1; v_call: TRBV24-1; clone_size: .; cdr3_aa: CATSDPQLAGVRNEQFF; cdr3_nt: TGTGCCACCAGTGATCCCCAACTAGCGGGAGTCAGAAATGAGCAGTTCTTC
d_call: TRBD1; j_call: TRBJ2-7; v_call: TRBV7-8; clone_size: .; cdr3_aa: CASSSLAGQGNYEQYF; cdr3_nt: TGTGCCAGCAGCTCTTTAGCGGGACAGGGGAATTACGAGCAGTACTTC
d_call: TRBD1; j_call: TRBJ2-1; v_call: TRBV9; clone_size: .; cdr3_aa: CASSVSRDSARNEQFF; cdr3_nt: TGTGCCAGCAGCGTCTCCCGGGACAGCGCTAGAAATGAGCAGTTCTTC
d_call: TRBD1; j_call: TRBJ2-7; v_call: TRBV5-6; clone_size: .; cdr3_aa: CASSRTGVAYEQYF; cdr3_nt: TGTGCCAGCAGCAGGACAGGGGTTGCCTACGAGCAGTACTTC
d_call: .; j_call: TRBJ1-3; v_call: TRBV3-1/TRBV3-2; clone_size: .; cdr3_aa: CASSRRGPGNTIYF; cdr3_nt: TGTGCCAGCAGCCGTAGAGGGCCTGGAAACACCATATATTTT
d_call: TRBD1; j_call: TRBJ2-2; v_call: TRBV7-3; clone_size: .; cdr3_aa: CASSQLGQGSGELFF; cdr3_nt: TGTGCCAGCAGCCAACTGGGACAGGGCTCCGGGGAGCTGTTTTTT
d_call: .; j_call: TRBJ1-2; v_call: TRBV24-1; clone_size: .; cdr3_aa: CATSDSSTGRYGYTF; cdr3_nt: TGTGCCACCAGTGATTCGTCGACAGGACGCTATGGCTACACCTTC
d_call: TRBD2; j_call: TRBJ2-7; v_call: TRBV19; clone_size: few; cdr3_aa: CASSTWTSDAHEQYF; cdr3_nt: TGTGCCAGTAGTACCTGGACTAGCGACGCCCACGAGCAGTACTTC
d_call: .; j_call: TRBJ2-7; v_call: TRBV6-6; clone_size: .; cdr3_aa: CASSRGAGRGTYEQYF; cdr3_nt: TGTGCCAGCAGCCGAGGGGCAGGGAGGGGGACCTACGAGCAGTACTTC
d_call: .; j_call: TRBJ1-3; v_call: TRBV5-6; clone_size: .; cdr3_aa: CASSLGTANTIYF; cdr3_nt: TGTGCCAGCAGCTTGGGGACAGCAAACACCATATATTTT
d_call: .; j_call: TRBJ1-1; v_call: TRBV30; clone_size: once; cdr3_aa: CAWSVLPGTEAFF; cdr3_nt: TGTGCCTGGAGTGTACTGCCAGGTACTGAAGCTTTCTTT
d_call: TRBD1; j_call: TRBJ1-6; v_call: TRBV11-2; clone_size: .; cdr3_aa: CASRTITGGTSPLHF; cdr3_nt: TGTGCCAGCAGGACTATTACAGGGGGCACGTCACCCCTCCACTTT
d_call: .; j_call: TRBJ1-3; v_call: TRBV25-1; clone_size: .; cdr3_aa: CASSRGSSGNTIYF; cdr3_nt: TGTGCCAGCAGCCGGGGTAGCTCTGGAAACACCATATATTTT
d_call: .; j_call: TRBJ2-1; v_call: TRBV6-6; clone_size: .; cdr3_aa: CASSLRVPEDEQFF; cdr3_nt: TGTGCCAGCAGCCTCCGGGTCCCGGAGGATGAGCAGTTCTTC
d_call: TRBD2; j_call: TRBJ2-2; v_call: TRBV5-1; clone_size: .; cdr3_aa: CASSFAGGGTGELFF; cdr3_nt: TGCGCCAGCAGCTTCGCGGGAGGCGGAACCGGGGAGCTGTTTTTT
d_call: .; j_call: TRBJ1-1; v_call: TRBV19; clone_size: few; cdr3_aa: CASAGSSNTEAFF; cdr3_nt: TGTGCCAGCGCCGGGTCCTCGAACACTGAAGCTTTCTTT
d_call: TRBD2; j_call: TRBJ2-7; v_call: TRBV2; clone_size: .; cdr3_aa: CASSEDWGLVVQYF; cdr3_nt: TGTGCCAGCAGTGAAGATTGGGGACTAGTGGTGCAGTACTTC
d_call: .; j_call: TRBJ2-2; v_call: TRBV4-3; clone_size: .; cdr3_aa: CASSQRDFSGELFF; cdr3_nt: TGCGCCAGCAGCCAACGGGACTTCTCCGGGGAGCTGTTTTTT
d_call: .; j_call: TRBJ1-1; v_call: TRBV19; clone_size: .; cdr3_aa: CASTPDGMNTEAFF; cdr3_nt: TGTGCCAGTACCCCTGACGGGATGAACACTGAAGCTTTCTTT
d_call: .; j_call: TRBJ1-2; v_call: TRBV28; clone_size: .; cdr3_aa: CASSSPSAANYGYTF; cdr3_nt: TGTGCCAGCAGTTCCCCCTCCGCAGCTAACTATGGCTACACCTTC
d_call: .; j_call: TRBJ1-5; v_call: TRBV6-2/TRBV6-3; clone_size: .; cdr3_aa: CASSYSHTGQRYSNQPQHF; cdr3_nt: TGTGCCAGCAGTTACTCCCATACAGGACAGCGCTATAGCAATCAGCCCCAGCATTTT
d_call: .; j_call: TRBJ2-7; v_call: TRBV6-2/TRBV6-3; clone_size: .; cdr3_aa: CASSYPTSRASYEQYF; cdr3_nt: TGTGCCAGCAGTTATCCTACCTCCCGCGCCTCCTACGAGCAGTACTTC
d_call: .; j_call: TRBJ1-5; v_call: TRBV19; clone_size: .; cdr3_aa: CASSRHNRDTHLSNQPQHF; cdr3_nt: TGTGCCAGTAGTCGCCATAACCGGGACACCCATCTTAGCAATCAGCCCCAGCATTTT
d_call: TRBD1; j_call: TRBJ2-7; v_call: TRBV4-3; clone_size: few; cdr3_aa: CASSQSDRGPYEQYF; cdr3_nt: TGCGCCAGCAGCCAATCAGACAGGGGCCCCTACGAGCAGTACTTC
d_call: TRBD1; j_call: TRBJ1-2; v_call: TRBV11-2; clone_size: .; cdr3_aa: CASSHTRTGTNYGYTF; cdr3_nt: TGTGCCAGCAGCCATACCAGGACAGGGACTAACTATGGCTACACCTTC
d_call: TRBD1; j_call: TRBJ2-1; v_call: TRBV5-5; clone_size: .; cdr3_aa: CASSRFMPGQGAYNEQFF; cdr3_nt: TGTGCCAGCAGCCGATTTATGCCGGGACAGGGGGCCTACAATGAGCAGTTCTTC
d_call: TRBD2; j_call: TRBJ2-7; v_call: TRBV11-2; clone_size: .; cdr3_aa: CASSPGLAGGYEQYF; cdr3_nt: TGTGCCAGCAGCCCGGGACTAGCGGGAGGGTACGAGCAGTACTTC
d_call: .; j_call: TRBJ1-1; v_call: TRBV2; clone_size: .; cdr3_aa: CASPLGSEAFF; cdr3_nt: TGTGCCAGCCCCCTCGGGAGTGAAGCTTTCTTT
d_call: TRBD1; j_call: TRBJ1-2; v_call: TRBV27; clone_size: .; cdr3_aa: CASGGLAGGPYGYTF; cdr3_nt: TGTGCCAGCGGGGGATTGGCAGGGGGCCCCTATGGCTACACCTTC
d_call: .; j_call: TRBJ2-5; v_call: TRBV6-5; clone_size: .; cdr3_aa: CASSYSRGKETQYF; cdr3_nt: TGTGCCAGCAGTTACTCGAGGGGGAAAGAGACCCAGTACTTC
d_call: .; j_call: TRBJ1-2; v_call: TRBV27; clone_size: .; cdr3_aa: CASSLIPPRIYGYTF; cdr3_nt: TGTGCCAGCAGTTTAATCCCCCCCAGGATCTATGGCTACACCTTC
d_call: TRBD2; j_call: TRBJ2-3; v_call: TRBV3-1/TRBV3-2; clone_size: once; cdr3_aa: CASSQIGTSGTDTQYF; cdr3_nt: TGTGCCAGCAGCCAAATCGGGACTAGCGGGACAGATACGCAGTATTTT
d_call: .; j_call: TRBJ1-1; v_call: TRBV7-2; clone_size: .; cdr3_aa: CASSLAMDTGRAFF; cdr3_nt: TGTGCCAGCAGCTTAGCGATGGACACAGGGCGGGCTTTCTTT
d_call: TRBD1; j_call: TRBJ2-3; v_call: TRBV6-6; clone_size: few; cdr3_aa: CASSRTGPLSSTDTQYF; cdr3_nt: TGTGCCAGCAGTCGGACAGGGCCCTTATCTAGCACAGATACGCAGTATTTT
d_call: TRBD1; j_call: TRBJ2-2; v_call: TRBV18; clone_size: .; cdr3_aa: CASSPPTGLGTGELFF; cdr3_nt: TGTGCCAGCTCACCACCGACAGGGCTTGGCACCGGGGAGCTGTTTTTT
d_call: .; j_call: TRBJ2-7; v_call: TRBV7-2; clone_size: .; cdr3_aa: CASSLEGGRGGYEQYF; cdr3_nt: TGTGCCAGCAGCTTAGAAGGGGGGAGGGGAGGGTACGAGCAGTACTTC
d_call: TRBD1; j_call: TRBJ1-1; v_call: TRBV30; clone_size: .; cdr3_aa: CAWFSSGQWNTEAFF; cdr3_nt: TGTGCCTGGTTTAGCTCGGGACAGTGGAACACTGAAGCTTTCTTT
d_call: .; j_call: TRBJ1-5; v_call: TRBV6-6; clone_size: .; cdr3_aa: CASSPDSYQPQHF; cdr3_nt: TGTGCCAGCAGTCCCGACAGTTATCAGCCCCAGCATTTT
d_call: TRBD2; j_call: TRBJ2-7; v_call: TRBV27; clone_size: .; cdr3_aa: CASSPGLAGYEQYF; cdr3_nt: TGTGCCAGCAGTCCGGGACTAGCGGGGTACGAGCAGTACTTC
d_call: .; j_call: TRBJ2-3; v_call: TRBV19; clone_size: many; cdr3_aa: CASSAGGWNTQYF; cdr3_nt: TGTGCCAGTAGTGCAGGGGGGTGGAATACGCAGTATTTT
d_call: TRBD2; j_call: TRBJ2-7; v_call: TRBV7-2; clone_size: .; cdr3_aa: CASRTSGSYEQYF; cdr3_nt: TGTGCCAGCAGGACTAGCGGGAGCTACGAGCAGTACTTC
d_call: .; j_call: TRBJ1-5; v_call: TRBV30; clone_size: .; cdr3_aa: CAWSADRDQPQHF; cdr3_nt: TGTGCCTGGAGTGCGGACAGAGATCAGCCCCAGCATTTT
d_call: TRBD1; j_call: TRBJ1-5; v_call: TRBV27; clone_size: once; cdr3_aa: CASSLQGASQPQHF; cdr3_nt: TGTGCCAGCAGTCTACAGGGGGCAAGTCAGCCCCAGCATTTT
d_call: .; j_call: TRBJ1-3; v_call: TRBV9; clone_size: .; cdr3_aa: CASSVGSGYSGNTIYF; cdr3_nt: TGTGCCAGCAGCGTAGGATCGGGTTACTCTGGAAACACCATATATTTT
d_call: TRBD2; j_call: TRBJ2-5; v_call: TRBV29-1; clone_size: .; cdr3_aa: CSGGLAGVQETQYF; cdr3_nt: TGCAGCGGAGGACTAGCGGGAGTACAAGAGACCCAGTACTTC
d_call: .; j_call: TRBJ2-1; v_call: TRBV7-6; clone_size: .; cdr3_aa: CASSLAQRSYNEQFF; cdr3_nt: TGTGCCAGCAGCTTAGCCCAGCGCTCCTACAATGAGCAGTTCTTC
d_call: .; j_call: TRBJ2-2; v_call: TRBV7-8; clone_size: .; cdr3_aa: CASSPVQGTYEGELFF; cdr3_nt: TGTGCCAGCAGCCCCGTCCAGGGGACATACGAGGGGGAGCTGTTTTTT
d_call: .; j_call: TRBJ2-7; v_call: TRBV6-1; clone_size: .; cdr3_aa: CASSEGAGHSYEQYF; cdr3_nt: TGTGCCAGCAGTGAAGGGGCGGGGCACTCCTACGAGCAGTACTTC
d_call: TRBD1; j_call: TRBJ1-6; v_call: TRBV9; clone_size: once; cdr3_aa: CASSVGTGGNSPLHF; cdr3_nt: TGTGCCAGCAGCGTAGGGACAGGGGGGAATTCACCCCTCCACTTT
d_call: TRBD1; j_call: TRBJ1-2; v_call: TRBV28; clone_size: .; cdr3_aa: CASRKGQGARGYTF; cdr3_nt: TGTGCCAGCAGGAAGGGACAGGGGGCGCGGGGCTACACCTTC
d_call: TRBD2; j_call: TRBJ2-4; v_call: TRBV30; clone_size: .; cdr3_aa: CAWSASGGNIQYF; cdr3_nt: TGTGCCTGGAGTGCTAGCGGGGGGAACATTCAGTACTTC